This T cell receptor beta chain was sequenced during a study of tumor-infiltrating lymphocytes in localized non-small cell lung cancer. Study as a whole: The cohort mixed smokers and never-smokers, several histologies, and some post-neoadjuvant-chemotherapy samples.

TCRdb's copy holds only in-frame clones and misses some; the assay was immunoSEQ multiplex PCR. The sample yields 11,000 to 15,000 clones, roughly four fifths seen once. In regard to this clone: Its antigen is unknown.

Overall study results and limits: TCR sequencing covered a subset of patients with enough tissue. Different pieces of the same tissue went to different assays, confounding technical variation with intratumor heterogeneity. Tumors had more T cell infiltration than uninvolved lung, per TCRbeta sequencing and CD3 counts.

There are 15 residues in the CDR3. The germline CDR1 and CDR2 sequences are KGHSH and LQKENI. V gave up 5 bases and J gave up 3 bases; unmatched junction bases: 6. J is TRBJ1-5 and V is TRBV18; 8 bases match TRBD1. Sequencing used lung tumor tissue. This TCR was recovered from a human donor with non-small cell lung cancer. For the CDR3, the DNA is TGTGCCAGCTCAACGACAGGGGAAGCCAATCAGCCCCAGCATTTT. It encodes CASSTTGEANQPQHF. Based on the CDR3 plus reference TRBV18 and TRBJ1-5, the full variable domain is NAGVMQNPRHLVRRRGQEARLRCSPMKGHSHVYWYRQLPEEGLKFMVYLQKENIIDESGMPKERFSAEFPKEGPSILRIQQVVRGDSAAYFCASSTTGEANQPQHFGDGTRLSIL.